This TCR beta chain was profiled in a study of tumor and adjacent non-tumor tissue in lung cancer (dated by TCRdb to between 2018 and 2020). Broadly, across the study: Of the cohort, 12 patients had adenocarcinoma, 2 had squamous cell carcinoma and 1 had small cell lung cancer. Among the approximately 15 patients, ages ranged from roughly 31 to 76 years, some ten were men and 5 were women, and disease was TNM stage I to III. A total of some 130 million productive TCRbeta reads were generated by sequencing, corresponding to an average of roughly 4 million reads per sample. Bulk TCRbeta repertoires were compared between lung tumor tissue and matched distant non-tumor lung tissue obtained from 15 lung cancer patients. For each patient, one tumor sample and one normal lung sample were taken, giving approximately 30 paired specimens that underwent TCRbeta CDR3 sequencing. General findings and caveats noted by the study authors: Significantly higher TCR diversity was found in younger patients, and higher tumor TCR diversity was associated with shorter overall and disease-free survival. In normal lung, the top 100 clones accounted for a significantly larger cumulative share of the repertoire than in tumor tissue. The sequencing platform is not named in the methods, and unique molecular identifiers are not mentioned. With only about 16 patients in the cohort, the authors noted that larger samples and more detailed clinical data are needed. Tumor tissue showed significantly higher TCR diversity (inverse Simpson) than normal lung tissue, at roughly 390 vs 170 (P = 0.0075, Mann-Whitney U test). Because peripheral blood was not sequenced, the blood TCRbeta repertoires of the lung cancer patients in the study went unexamined.

On this clonotype: Its antigen is not yet known. A junction end diverges from the germline sequence, so it may reflect a read error.

There are 12 amino acids in the CDR3, from cysteine to phenylalanine inclusive. The read is trimmed to its CDR3 DNA, 36 bases read in frame from base 1. Preparation of the library involved multiplex PCR. These reads were obtained on an Illumina HiSeq 2500. TCRbeta libraries were built by three rounds of nested PCR using primers (Table S4), following protocols modified from ARM-PCR. Before sequencing, PCR products in the 200-500 bp range were cut out of the gel and cleaned up using the QIAquick gel extraction kit. For the original study's pipeline: Trimmomatic was used to clean the reads, FLASH was used to merge the reads into complete CDR3 sequences, and MiTCR was used to assign the reads to V(D)J germline segments. Clonal diversity was computed as the inverse Simpson's index with VDJtools. In-frame sequences lacking a premature stop codon were counted as productive reads. Clones were called with MiXCR by TCRdb after fastp trimmed the public reads at Q25, and only in-frame beta chains were retained. Rows are combined by CDR3 protein, so each entry shows the most common genes and DNA. None of the V and J calls come from the authors' own analysis; TCRdb made them. Here the sample has about 110,000 distinct CDR3 sequences; roughly three fifths occur a single time. Of the sample, around 20% is held by the ten largest clones.

RNA was extracted from bulk unsorted tissue and checked for quality with a NanoDrop ND-1000 and an Agilent 2100. Normal lung samples were distant non-tumor tissue taken more than 3 cm from the tumor edge. All donors had newly diagnosed lung cancer, had not received prior chemotherapy, and were admitted for thoracic surgery in China between August and November 2014. Patients with previous radiotherapy or chemotherapy, or with another concurrent cancer, were excluded from the study. Pieces of surgical tissue measuring about 1-2.1 cm3 were kept in RNAlater solution and stored at -80 degrees C until use.

The sample taken for sequencing was distant non-tumor lung tissue. The TCR originated in a man between 60 and 70 years old with non-small cell lung cancer. The sequence links TRBV12-3 or TRBV12-4 to TRBJ1-2; the D gene is unclear. The CDR3 protein is CASSLWSYDYTF. The DNA reads as follows: TGTGCCAGCAGTTTGTGGTCCTATGACTACACCTTC.